This TCR beta chain was captured by sequencing in a study of T cell changes during pregnancy in multiple sclerosis. V lost 4 bases, J lost 2 bases, and 8 bases stayed unmatched. This CDR3 has 16 residues. The germline CDR1 and CDR2 sequences are SGHRS and YFSETQ. Clones were sequenced by immunoSEQ multiplex PCR, and TCRdb holds only the in-frame ones, with some missing. The sample shows about 89,000 clones, approximately 94% of them seen only once. V and J are TRBV5-1 and TRBJ2-1; 8 nucleotides line up with TRBD1. The sample was peripheral blood, taken in the third trimester of pregnancy. The receptor was isolated from a female donor with multiple sclerosis, enrolled in a pregnancy study. The CDR3 DNA reads TGCGCCAGCAGCGACGGACAGGGATGGGCCTACAATGAGCAGTTCTTC. Translating gives CASSDGQGWAYNEQFF.